This T cell receptor (beta chain) was sequenced in a study of shared clonotypes between healthy human individuals. The naive CD8 subset, CD45RO-negative cells positively selected for CCR7, excluded terminally differentiated effector memory CD45RA+ cells. Method: immunoSEQ multiplex PCR; TCRdb's copy keeps in-frame clones and lacks some. Of approximately 2,200,000 clones listed, about 92% are singletons. As for this clone: Its antigen is undetermined.

Germline CDR1 MDHEN, CDR2 SYDVKM. This CDR3 region has 15 residues. V lost 3 bases and J lost 7, with 15 bases in between. Study-level findings and limits: The four-donor shared clonotypes exceeded non-shared clonotypes in generation probability, with non-shared ones scoring lower. What limited the represented genetic and exposure-history diversity was the small number of donors.

V gene TRBV28 combines with J gene TRBJ2-2; D is unresolved. The TCR sequence derives from a man between 18 and 35 years old in good health. Some clones in this sample may be carry-over from other donors' samples. The source material was naive CD8+ T cells from PBMCs. CDR3 bases: TGTGCCAGCAGTTTCTCGGGTGCCTCGGGCGGGGAGCTGTTTTTT. Its translation: CASSFSGASGGELFF.